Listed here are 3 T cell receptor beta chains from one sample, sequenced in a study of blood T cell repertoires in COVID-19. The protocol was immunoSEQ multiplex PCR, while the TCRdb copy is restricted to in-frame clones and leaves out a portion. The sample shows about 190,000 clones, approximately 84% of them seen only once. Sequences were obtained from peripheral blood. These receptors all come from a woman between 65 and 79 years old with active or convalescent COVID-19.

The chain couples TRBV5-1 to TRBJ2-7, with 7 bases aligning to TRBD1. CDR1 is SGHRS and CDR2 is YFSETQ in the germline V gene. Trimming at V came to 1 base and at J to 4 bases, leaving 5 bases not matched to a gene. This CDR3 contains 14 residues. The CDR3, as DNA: TGCGCCAGCAGCTTGTCCGGGACAGCATACGAGCAGTACTTC. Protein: CASSLSGTAYEQYF.

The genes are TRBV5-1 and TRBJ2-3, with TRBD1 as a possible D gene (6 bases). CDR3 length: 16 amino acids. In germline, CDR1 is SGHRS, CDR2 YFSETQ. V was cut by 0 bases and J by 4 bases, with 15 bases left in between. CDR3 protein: CASSLATTQGPDTQYF. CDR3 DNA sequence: TGCGCCAGCAGCTTGGCCACGACACAGGGCCCAGATACGCAGTATTTT.

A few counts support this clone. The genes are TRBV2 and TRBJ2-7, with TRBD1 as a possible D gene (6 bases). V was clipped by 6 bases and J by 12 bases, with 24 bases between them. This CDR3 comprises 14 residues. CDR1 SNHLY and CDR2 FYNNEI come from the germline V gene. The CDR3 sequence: CASSRGPEPLRPYF. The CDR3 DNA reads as TGTGCCAGCAGCAGGGGTCCGGAACCCCTTCGGCCGTACTTC.